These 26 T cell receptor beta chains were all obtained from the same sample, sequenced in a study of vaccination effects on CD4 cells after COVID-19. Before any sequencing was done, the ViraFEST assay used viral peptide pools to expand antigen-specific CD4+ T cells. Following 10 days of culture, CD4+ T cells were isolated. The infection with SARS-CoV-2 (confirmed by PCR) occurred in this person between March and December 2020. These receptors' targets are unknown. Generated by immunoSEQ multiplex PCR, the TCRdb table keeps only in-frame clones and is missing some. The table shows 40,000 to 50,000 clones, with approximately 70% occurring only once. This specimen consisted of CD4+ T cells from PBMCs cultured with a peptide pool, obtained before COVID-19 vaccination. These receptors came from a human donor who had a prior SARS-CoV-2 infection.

The CDR3 reads CASSLGRGGTEAFF. In nucleotides, the CDR3 is TGTGCCAGCAGCTTAGGCAGGGGAGGCACTGAAGCTTTCTTT. This chain connects TRBV11-1 to TRBJ1-1; tentative D call: TRBD1 (6 bases). There are 14 residues in the CDR3. The germline V and J ends were trimmed by 1 base and 4 bases, with 10 bases remaining between them. CDR1 is SGHAT, CDR2 FQDESV, per germline (reference sequence).

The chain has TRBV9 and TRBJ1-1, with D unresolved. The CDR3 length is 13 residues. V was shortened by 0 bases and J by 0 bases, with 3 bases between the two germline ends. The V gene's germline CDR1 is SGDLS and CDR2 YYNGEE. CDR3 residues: CASSVAVNTEAFF. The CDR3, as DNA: TGTGCCAGCAGCGTAGCAGTGAACACTGAAGCTTTCTTT.

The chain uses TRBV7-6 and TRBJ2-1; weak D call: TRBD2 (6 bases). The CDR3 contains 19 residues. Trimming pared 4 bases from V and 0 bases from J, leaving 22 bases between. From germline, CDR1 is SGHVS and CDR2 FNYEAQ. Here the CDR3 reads CASSSYTLLAEYSYNEQFF. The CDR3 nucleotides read TGTGCCAGCAGCTCCTACACCCTACTAGCAGAATACTCCTACAATGAGCAGTTCTTC.

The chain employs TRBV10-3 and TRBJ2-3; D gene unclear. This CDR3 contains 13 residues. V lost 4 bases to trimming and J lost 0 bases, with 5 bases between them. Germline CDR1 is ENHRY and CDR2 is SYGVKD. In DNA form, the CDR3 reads TGTGCCATCAGTGCCGAGAGCACAGATACGCAGTATTTT. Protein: CAISAESTDTQYF.

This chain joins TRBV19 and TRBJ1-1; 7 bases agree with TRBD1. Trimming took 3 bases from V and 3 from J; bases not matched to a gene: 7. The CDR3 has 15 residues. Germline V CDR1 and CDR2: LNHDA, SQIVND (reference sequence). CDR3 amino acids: CASSIGTAIDTEAFF. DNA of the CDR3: TGTGCCAGTAGTATTGGGACAGCGATAGACACTGAAGCTTTCTTT.

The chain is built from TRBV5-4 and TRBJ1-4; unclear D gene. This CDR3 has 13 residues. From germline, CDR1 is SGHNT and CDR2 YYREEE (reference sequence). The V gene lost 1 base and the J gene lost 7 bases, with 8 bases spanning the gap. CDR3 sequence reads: CASSLRAGEKLFF. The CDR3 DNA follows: TGTGCCAGCAGCTTGCGGGCGGGTGAAAAACTGTTTTTT.

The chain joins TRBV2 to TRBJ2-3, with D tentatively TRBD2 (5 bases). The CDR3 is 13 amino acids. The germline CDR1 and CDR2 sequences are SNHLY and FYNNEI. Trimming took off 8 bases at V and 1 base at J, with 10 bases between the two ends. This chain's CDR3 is CASHFSGTDTQYF. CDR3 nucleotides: TGTGCCAGCCACTTTAGCGGCACAGATACGCAGTATTTT.

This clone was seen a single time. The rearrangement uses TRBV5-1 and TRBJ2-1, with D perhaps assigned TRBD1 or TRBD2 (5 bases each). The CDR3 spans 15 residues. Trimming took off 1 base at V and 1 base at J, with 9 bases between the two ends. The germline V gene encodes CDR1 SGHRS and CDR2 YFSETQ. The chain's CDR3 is CASSLTGGSYNEQFF. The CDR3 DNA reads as TGCGCCAGCAGCTTGACAGGCGGGTCCTACAATGAGCAGTTCTTC.

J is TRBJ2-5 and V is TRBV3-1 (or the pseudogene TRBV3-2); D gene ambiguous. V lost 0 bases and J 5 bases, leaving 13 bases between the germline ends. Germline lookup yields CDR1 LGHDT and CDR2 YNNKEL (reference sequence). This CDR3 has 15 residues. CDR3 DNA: TGTGCCAGCAGCCAAGATGCAGGCGATGTGGAGACCCAGTACTTC. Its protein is CASSQDAGDVETQYF.

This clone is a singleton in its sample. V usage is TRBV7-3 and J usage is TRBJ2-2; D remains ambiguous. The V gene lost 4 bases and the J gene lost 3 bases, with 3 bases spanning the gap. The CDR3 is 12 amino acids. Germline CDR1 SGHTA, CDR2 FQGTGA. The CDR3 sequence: CASSYDTGELFF. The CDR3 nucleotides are TGTGCCAGCAGCTACGACACCGGGGAGCTGTTTTTT.

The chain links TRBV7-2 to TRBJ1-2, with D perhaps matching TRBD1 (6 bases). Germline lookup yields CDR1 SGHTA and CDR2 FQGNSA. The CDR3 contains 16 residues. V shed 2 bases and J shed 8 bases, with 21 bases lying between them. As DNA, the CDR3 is TGTGCCAGCAGCTTAAGGGGGATAGGGACACCGGGAGGCTACACCTTC. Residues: CASSLRGIGTPGGYTF.

In DNA, the CDR3 is TGTGCCAGCAGTTCCTATGCTGAAGCTTTCTTT. It translates to CASSSYAEAFF. This rearrangement joins TRBV6-5 to TRBJ1-1; D is undetermined. The CDR3 spans 11 residues. V was pared by 4 bases and J by 6 bases, with 6 bases between. Germline V gene data show CDR1 as MNHEY and CDR2 as SVGAGI.

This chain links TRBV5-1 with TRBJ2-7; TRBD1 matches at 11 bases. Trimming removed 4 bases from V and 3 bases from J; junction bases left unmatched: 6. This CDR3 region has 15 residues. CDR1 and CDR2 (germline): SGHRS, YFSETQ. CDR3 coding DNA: TGCGCCAGCAGCGCCGGGACAGGGGGTAACTACGAGCAGTACTTC. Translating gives CASSAGTGGNYEQYF. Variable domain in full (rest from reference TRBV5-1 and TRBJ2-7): KAGVTQTPRYLIKTRGQQVTLSCSPISGHRSVSWYQQTPGQGLQFLFEYFSETQRNKGNFPGRFSGRQFSNSRSEMNVSTLELGDSALYLCASSAGTGGNYEQYFGPGTRLTVT.

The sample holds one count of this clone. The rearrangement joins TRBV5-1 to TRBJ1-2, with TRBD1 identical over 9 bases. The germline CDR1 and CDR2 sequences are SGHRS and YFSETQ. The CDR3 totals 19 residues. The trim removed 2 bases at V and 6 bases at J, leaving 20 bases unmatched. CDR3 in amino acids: CASSFVPPGQGIVANGYTF. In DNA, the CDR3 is TGCGCCAGCAGCTTCGTTCCACCGGGACAGGGTATTGTTGCGAATGGCTACACCTTC.

The CDR3 DNA reads TGTGCCAGCAGCCCGGGACTAGCGGGCTACAATGAGCAGTTCTTC. Its translation is CASSPGLAGYNEQFF. V is TRBV7-3 and J is TRBJ2-1; 12 bases are shared with TRBD2. V was pared by 5 bases and J by 3 bases, with 2 bases of the junction left unmatched. CDR3 size: 15 residues. In germline, CDR1 is SGHTA, CDR2 FQGTGA.

CDR3 loop: CASAIQGWSYEQYF. CDR3 nucleotide sequence: TGTGCCAGCGCCATACAGGGGTGGTCCTACGAGCAGTACTTC. V is TRBV2 and J is TRBJ2-7, with 7 bases lining up with TRBD1. The V gene end was trimmed by 8 bases and the J gene end by 1 base; junction bases not matched to a gene: 8. CDR3 size: 14 residues. Germline CDR1 is SNHLY and CDR2 is FYNNEI.

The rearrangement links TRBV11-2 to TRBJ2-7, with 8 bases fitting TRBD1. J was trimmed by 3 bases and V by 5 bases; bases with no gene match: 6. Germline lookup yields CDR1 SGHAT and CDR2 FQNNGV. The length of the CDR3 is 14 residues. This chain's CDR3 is CASSMTGEGYEQYF. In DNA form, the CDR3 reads TGTGCCAGCAGCATGACAGGGGAAGGCTACGAGCAGTACTTC.

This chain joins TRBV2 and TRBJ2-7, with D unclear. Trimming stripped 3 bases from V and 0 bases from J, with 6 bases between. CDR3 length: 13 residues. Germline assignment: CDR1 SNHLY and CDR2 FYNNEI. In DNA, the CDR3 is TGTGCCAGCAGTGAGGGTCTCTCCTACGAGCAGTACTTC. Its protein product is CASSEGLSYEQYF.

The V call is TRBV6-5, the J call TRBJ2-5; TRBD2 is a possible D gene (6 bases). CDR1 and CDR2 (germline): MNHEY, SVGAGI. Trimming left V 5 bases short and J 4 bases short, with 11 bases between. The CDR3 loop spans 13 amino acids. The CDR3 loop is CASSLFGGETQYF. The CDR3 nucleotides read TGTGCCAGCAGTCTCTTCGGGGGAGAGACCCAGTACTTC.

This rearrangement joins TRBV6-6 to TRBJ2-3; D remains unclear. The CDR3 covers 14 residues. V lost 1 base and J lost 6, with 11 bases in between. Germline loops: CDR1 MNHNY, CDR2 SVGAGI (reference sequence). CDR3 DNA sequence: TGTGCCAGCAGTTACTGGCAGTTCAAGGATACGCAGTATTTT. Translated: CASSYWQFKDTQYF.

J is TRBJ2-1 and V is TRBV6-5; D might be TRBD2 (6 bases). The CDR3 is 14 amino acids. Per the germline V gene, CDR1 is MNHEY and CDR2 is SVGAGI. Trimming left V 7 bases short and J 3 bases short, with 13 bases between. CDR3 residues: CASNRLDRYNEQFF. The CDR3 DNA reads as TGTGCCAGCAATAGACTAGACCGCTACAATGAGCAGTTCTTC.

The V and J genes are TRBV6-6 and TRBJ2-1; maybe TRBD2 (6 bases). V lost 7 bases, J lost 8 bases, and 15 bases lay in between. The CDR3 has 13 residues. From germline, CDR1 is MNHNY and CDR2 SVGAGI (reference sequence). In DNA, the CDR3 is TGTGCCAGCATAGGGAGGTGGTTGGATGAGCAGTTCTTC. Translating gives CASIGRWLDEQFF.

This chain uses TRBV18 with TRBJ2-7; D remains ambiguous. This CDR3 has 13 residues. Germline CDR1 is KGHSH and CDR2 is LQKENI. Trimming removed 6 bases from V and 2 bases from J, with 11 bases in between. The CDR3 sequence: CASSPDSAYEQYF. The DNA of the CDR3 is TGTGCCAGCTCCCCTGACTCTGCCTACGAGCAGTACTTC.

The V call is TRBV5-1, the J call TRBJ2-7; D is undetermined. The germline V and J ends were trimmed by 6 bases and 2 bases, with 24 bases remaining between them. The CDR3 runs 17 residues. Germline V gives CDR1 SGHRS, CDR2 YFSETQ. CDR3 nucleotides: TGCGCCAGCACCGATATCCTAGGACGCTCCTCCACCTACGAGCAGTACTTC. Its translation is CASTDILGRSSTYEQYF. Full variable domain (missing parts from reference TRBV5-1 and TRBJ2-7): KAGVTQTPRYLIKTRGQQVTLSCSPISGHRSVSWYQQTPGQGLQFLFEYFSETQRNKGNFPGRFSGRQFSNSRSEMNVSTLELGDSALYLCASTDILGRSSTYEQYFGPGTRLTVT.

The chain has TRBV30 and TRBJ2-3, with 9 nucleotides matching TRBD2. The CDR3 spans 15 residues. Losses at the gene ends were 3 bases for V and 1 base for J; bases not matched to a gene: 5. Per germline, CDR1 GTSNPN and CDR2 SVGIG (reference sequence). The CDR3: CAWRPRLAGTDTQYF. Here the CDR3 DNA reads TGTGCCTGGAGACCAAGACTAGCGGGCACAGATACGCAGTATTTT.

This CDR3 reads CASSLYAGYEQYF. Written as DNA, the CDR3 is TGTGCCAGCAGCCTATACGCAGGCTACGAGCAGTACTTC. J is TRBJ2-7 and V is TRBV5-6; D is ambiguous. From germline, CDR1 is SGHDT and CDR2 YYEEEE. The CDR3 length is 13 residues. V was clipped by 4 bases and J by 3 bases, with 11 bases between them.